The present TCR beta chain was sequenced within a study of blood T cell repertoires in COVID-19. Only in-frame clones appear in the TCRdb table, and some are missing; sequencing was by immunoSEQ multiplex PCR. Of roughly 100,000 clones listed, just over 85% were seen once; the top ten hold around 2.1%. Enrolment of Seattle patients took place during active infection, and they were followed longitudinally. Germline values: CDR1 SNHLY, CDR2 FYNNEI. The CDR3 is 12 amino acids. Trimming stripped 4 bases from V and 5 bases from J, with 8 bases between. Sequenced: peripheral blood. This clonotype was obtained from a man in his forties or fifties with COVID-19, enrolled during active disease. V and J are TRBV2 and TRBJ2-5, with unresolved D. CDR3: CASSASQETQYF. CDR3 nucleotide sequence: TGTGCCAGCAGTGCATCCCAGGAGACCCAGTACTTC.